The rows below give T cell receptor beta chains drawn from one sample of a study of T cell responses to AZD1222 COVID-19 vaccine. Libraries were prepared by immunoSEQ multiplex PCR; TCRdb keeps only in-frame clonotypes and omits some of them. The sample lists approximately 110,000 clones, 87% seen once, with 2% to 2.5% in the top ten. The specimen comprised peripheral blood, sampled 28 days after the second AZD1222 dose. These receptor sequences come from an adult who received the AZD1222 COVID-19 vaccine. Both conserved end residues are part of each CDR3. A D gene is named only where the DNA matches it firmly. A row's size may be missing; if present it is once, few, many or a size class.

v_gene,d_gene,abundance,j_gene,CDR3aa,CDR3nt
TRBV11-2,TRBD2,.,TRBJ2-1,CASSLGSSGSNEQFF,TGTGCCAGCAGCTTAGGGTCTAGCGGGAGTAATGAGCAGTTCTTC
TRBV3-1/TRBV3-2,TRBD1,once,TRBJ1-2,CASSPGQGGNYGYTF,TGTGCCAGCAGCCCGGGACAGGGTGGTAACTATGGCTACACCTTC
TRBV5-1,.,.,TRBJ1-1,CASSKAPAGTEAFF,TGCGCCAGCAGCAAGGCTCCGGCGGGCACTGAAGCTTTCTTT
TRBV5-8,TRBD1,.,TRBJ2-1,CASSLISGTENNEQFF,TGTGCCAGCAGCCTAATATCCGGGACAGAGAACAATGAGCAGTTCTTC
TRBV6-5,TRBD1,.,TRBJ2-1,CASSYSDRGLYNEQFF,TGTGCCAGCAGTTACTCGGACAGGGGGCTCTACAATGAGCAGTTCTTC
TRBV6-1,.,few,TRBJ1-2,CASSEKYGPNTNYGYTF,TGTGCCAGCAGTGAAAAATACGGACCTAATACTAACTATGGCTACACCTTC
TRBV5-3,.,many,TRBJ1-1,CARSSLQRRLNTEAFF,TGTGCCAGAAGCTCCTTGCAACGTAGGTTGAACACTGAAGCTTTCTTT
TRBV16,.,.,TRBJ1-5,CASSPLQGMYGQPQHF,TGTGCCAGCAGCCCCCTCCAGGGGATGTACGGCCAGCCCCAGCATTTT
TRBV5-4,TRBD2,.,TRBJ2-7,CASSLTSGSYEQYF,TGTGCCAGCAGCTTAACTAGCGGCTCCTACGAGCAGTACTTC
TRBV7-9,.,.,TRBJ1-1,CASSLEGNTEAFF,TGTGCCAGCAGCTTAGAGGGCAACACTGAAGCTTTCTTT
TRBV7-3,TRBD1,.,TRBJ1-2,CASSFFRGGLDYGYTF,TGTGCCAGCAGCTTCTTCAGGGGGGGCCTAGACTATGGCTACACCTTC
TRBV7-9,.,.,TRBJ2-5,CASSRSNGQETQYF,TGTGCCAGCAGCCGTAGTAACGGACAAGAGACCCAGTACTTC
TRBV28,.,.,TRBJ1-2,CASSSRDNYGYTF,TGTGCCAGCAGTTCCCGGGACAACTATGGCTACACCTTC
TRBV2,.,.,TRBJ2-7,CASSEVPGLSYEQYF,TGTGCCAGCAGTGAAGTACCAGGTCTTTCCTACGAGCAGTACTTC
TRBV5-4,.,.,TRBJ1-1,CASRYGLNTEAFF,TGTGCCAGCAGGTACGGCTTGAACACTGAAGCTTTCTTT